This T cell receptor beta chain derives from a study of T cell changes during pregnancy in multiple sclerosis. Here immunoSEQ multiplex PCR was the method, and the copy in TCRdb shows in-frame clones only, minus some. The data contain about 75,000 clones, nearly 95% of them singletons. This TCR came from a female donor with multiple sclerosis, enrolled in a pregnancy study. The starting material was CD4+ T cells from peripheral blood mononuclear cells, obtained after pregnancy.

The CDR3 here is CASSLSSSGIYNEQFF. The CDR3, as DNA: TGTGCCAGCAGCCTAAGTTCCTCGGGGATCTACAATGAGCAGTTCTTC. The chain couples TRBV7-9 to TRBJ2-1; possible D gene TRBD2, 5 bases. V lost 5 bases and J lost 3, with 17 bases in between. Germline-derived CDR1 and CDR2 are SEHNR and FQNEAQ (reference sequence). The CDR3 spans 16 residues. Full variable domain (missing parts from reference TRBV7-9 and TRBJ2-1): DTGVSQNPRHKITKRGQNVTFRCDPISEHNRLYWYRQTLGQGPEFLTYFQNEAQLEKSRLLSDRFSAERPKGSFSTLEIQRTEQGDSAMYLCASSLSSSGIYNEQFFGPGTRLTVL.